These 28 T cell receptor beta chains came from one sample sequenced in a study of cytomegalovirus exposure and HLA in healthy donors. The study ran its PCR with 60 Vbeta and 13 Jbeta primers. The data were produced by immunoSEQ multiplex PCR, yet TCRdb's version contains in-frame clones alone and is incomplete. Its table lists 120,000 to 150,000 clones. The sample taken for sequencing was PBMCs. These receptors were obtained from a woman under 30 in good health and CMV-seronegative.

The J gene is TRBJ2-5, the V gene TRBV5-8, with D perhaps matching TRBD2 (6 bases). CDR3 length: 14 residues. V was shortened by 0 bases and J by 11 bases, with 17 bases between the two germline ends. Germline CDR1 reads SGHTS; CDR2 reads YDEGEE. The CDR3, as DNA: TGTGCCAGCAGCTTGGACGGGAGAGTCTCGGAGCAGTACTTC. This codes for CASSLDGRVSEQYF. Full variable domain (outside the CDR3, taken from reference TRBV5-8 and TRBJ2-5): EAGVTQSPTHLIKTRGQQATLRCSPISGHTSVYWYQQALGLGLQFLLWYDEGEERNRGNFPPRFSGRQFPNYSSELNVNALELEDSALYLCASSLDGRVSEQYFGPGTRLLVL.

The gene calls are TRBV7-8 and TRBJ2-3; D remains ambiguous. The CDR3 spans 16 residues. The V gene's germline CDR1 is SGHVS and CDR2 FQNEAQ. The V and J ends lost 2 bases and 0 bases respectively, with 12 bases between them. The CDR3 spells CASSLSWRLSTDTQYF. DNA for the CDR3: TGTGCCAGCAGCTTATCGTGGAGACTTAGCACAGATACGCAGTATTTT.

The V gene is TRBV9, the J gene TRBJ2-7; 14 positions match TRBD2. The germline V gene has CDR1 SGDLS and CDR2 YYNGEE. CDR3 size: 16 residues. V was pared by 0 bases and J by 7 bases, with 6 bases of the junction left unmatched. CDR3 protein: CASSVDLGTSGSEQYF. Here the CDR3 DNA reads TGTGCCAGCAGCGTAGACTTGGGGACTAGCGGGAGTGAGCAGTACTTC.

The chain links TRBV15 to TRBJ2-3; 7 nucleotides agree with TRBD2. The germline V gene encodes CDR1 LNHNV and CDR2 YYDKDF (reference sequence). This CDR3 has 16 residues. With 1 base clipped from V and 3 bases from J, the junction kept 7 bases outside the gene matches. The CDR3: CATSRGVGGPTDTQYF. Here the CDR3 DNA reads TGTGCCACCAGCAGAGGAGTGGGAGGGCCGACAGATACGCAGTATTTT.

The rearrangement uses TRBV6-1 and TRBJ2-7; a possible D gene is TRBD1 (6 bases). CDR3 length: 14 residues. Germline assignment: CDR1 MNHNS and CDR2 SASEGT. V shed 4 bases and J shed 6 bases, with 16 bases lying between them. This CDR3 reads CASSVHRVPLEQYV. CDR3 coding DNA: TGTGCCAGCAGTGTCCACAGGGTACCCCTCGAGCAGTACGTC.

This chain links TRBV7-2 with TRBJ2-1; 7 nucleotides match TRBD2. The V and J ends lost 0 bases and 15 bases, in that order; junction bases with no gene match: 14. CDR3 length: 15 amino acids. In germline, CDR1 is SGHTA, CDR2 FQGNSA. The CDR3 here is CASSLASSGLSWVFF. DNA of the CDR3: TGTGCCAGCAGCTTAGCTAGTAGCGGGCTCAGTTGGGTGTTCTTC.

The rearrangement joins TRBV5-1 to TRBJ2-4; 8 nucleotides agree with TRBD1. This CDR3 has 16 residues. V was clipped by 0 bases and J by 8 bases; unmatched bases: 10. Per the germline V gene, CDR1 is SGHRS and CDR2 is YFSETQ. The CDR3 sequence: CASSLGGDYRGDIQYF. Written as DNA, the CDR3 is TGCGCCAGCAGCTTGGGGGGCGATTACAGGGGGGACATTCAGTACTTC.

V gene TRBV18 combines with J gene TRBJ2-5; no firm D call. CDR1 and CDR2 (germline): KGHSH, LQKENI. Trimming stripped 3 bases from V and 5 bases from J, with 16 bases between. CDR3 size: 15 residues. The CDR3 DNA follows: TGTGCCAGCTCACCCGACTTGTTATCAAGTGAGACCCAGTACTTC. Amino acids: CASSPDLLSSETQYF.

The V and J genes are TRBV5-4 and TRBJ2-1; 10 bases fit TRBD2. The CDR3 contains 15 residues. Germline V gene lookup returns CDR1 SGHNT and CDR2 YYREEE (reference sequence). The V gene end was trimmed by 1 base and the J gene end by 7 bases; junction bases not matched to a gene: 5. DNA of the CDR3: TGTGCCAGCAGCTTGATACTAGCGGGATCGAATGAGCAGTTCTTC. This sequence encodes CASSLILAGSNEQFF.

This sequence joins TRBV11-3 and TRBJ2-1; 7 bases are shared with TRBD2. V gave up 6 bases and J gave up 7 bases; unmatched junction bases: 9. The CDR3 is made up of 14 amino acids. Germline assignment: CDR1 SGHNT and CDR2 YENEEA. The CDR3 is CASRVGGPPNEQFF. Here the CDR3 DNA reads TGTGCCAGCAGGGTGGGAGGGCCACCGAATGAGCAGTTCTTC.

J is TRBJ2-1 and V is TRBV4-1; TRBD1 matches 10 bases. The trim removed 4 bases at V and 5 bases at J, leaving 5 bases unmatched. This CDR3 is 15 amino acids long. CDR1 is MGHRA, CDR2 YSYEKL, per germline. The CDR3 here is CASSLRDRGDNEQFF. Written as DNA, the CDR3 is TGCGCCAGCAGCCTCCGGGACAGGGGAGACAATGAGCAGTTCTTC.

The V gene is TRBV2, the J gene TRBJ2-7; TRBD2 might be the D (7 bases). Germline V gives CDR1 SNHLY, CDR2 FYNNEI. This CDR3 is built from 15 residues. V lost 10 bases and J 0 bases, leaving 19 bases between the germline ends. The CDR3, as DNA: TGTGCCACAGGGGAGGGACCCCCTCACTCCTACGAGCAGTACTTC. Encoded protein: CATGEGPPHSYEQYF.

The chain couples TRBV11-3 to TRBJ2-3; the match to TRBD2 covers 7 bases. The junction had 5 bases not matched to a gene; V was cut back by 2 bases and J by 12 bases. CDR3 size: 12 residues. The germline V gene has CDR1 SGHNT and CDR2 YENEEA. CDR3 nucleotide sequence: TGTGCCAGCAGCTTACTAGCGGCAACCCAGTATTTT. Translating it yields CASSLLAATQYF.

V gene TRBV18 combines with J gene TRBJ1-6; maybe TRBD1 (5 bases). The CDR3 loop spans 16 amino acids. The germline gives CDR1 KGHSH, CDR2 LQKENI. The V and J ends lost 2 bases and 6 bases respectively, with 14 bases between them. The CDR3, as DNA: TGTGCCAGCTCACCATTCGGGGGAACGGGTAATTCACCCCTCCACTTT. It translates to CASSPFGGTGNSPLHF. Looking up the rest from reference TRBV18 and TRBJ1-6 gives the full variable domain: NAGVMQNPRHLVRRRGQEARLRCSPMKGHSHVYWYRQLPEEGLKFMVYLQKENIIDESGMPKERFSAEFPKEGPSILRIQQVVRGDSAAYFCASSPFGGTGNSPLHFGNGTRLTVT.

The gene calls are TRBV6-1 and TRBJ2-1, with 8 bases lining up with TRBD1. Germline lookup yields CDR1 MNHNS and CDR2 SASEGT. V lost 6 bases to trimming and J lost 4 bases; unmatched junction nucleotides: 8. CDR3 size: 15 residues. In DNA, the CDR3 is TGTGCCAGCAGAGCCCGGGACAGGACTTACAATGAGCAGTTCTTC. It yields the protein CASRARDRTYNEQFF.

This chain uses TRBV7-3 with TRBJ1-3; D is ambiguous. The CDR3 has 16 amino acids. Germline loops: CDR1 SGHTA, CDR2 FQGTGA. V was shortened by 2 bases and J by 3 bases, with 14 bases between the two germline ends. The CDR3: CASSLSPTSIGNTIYF. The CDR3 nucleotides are TGTGCCAGCAGCTTATCACCTACCTCTATTGGAAACACCATATATTTT.

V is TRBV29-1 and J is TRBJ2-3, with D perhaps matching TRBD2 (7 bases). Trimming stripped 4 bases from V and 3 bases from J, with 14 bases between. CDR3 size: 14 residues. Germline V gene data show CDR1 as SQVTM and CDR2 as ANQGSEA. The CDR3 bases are TGCAGCGTTGGGGGGGGACAAGAAACAGATACGCAGTATTTT. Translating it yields CSVGGGQETDTQYF.

The CDR3 DNA follows: TGTGCCAGCAGCATAAGGACAGGGCTTAATGAAAAACTGTTTTTT. Translating it yields CASSIRTGLNEKLFF. The V gene is TRBV9, the J gene TRBJ1-4, with TRBD1 matching 8 bases. Germline loops: CDR1 SGDLS, CDR2 YYNGEE. This CDR3 is built from 15 residues. The V and J ends lost 4 bases and 4 bases, in that order; junction bases with no gene match: 6.

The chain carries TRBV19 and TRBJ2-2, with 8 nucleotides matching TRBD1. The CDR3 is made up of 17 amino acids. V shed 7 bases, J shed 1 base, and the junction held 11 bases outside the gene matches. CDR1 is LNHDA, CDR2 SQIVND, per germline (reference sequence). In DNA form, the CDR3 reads TGTGCCAGTACCACTTACCCCGGACAGGGGAACACCGGGGAGCTGTTTTTT. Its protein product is CASTTYPGQGNTGELFF.

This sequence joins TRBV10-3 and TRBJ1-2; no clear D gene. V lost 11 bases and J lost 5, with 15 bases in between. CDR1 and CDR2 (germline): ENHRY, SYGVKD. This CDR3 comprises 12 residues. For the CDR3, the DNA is TGTGCCTCCAAAGAGGGAGATTATGGCTACACCTTC. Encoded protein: CASKEGDYGYTF.

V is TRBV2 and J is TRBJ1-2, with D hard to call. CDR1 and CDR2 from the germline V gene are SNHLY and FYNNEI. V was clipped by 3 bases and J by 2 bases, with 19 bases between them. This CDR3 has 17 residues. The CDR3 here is CASSDYAASIGNYGYTF. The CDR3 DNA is TGTGCCAGCAGTGATTATGCGGCAAGCATCGGGAACTATGGCTACACCTTC. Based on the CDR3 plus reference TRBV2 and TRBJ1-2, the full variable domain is EPEVTQTPSHQVTQMGQEVILRCVPISNHLYFYWYRQILGQKVEFLVSFYNNEISEKSEIFDDQFSVERPDGSNFTLKIRSTKLEDSAMYFCASSDYAASIGNYGYTFGSGTRLTVV.

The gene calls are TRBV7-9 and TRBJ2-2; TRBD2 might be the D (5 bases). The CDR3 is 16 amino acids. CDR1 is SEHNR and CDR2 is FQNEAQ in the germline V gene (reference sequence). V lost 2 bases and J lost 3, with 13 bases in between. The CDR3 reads CASSLYAGSYTGELFF. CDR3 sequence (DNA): TGTGCCAGCAGCTTATACGCGGGTTCGTACACCGGGGAGCTGTTTTTT.

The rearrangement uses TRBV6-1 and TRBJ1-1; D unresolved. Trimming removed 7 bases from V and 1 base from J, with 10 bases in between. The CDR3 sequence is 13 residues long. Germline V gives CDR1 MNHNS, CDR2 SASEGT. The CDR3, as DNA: TGTGCCAGCACAGTACAAGAGAACACTGAAGCTTTCTTT. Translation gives CASTVQENTEAFF.

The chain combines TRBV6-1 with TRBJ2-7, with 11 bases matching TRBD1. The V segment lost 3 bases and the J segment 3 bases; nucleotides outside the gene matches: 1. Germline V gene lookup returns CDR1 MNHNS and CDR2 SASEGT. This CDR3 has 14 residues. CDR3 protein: CASSDGTGGYEQYF. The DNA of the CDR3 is TGTGCCAGCAGTGATGGGACAGGGGGCTACGAGCAGTACTTC.

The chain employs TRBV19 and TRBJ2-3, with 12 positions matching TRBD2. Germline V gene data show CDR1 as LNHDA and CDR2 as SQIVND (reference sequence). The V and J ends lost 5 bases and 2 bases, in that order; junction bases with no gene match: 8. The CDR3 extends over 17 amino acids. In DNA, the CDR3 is TGTGCCAGTAGTCCGAGGACTAGCGGGGCCCCCACAGATACGCAGTATTTT. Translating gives CASSPRTSGAPTDTQYF.

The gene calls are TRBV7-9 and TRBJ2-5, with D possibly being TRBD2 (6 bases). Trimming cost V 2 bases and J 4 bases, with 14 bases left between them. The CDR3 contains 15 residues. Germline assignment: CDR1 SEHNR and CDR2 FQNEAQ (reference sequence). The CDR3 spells CASSLRQTGGETQYF. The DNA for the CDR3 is TGTGCCAGCAGCTTACGCCAGACCGGGGGAGAGACCCAGTACTTC. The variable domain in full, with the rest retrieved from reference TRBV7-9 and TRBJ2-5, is DTGVSQNPRHKITKRGQNVTFRCDPISEHNRLYWYRQTLGQGPEFLTYFQNEAQLEKSRLLSDRFSAERPKGSFSTLEIQRTEQGDSAMYLCASSLRQTGGETQYFGPGTRLLVL.

The CDR3, as DNA: TGTGCCAGCAGTTATTTGGACTTTAAAGAGACCCAGTACTTC. It encodes CASSYLDFKETQYF. This chain links TRBV6-5 with TRBJ2-5, with D maybe TRBD2 (5 bases). In germline, CDR1 is MNHEY, CDR2 SVGAGI. This CDR3 region has 14 residues. The V and J ends lost 3 bases and 3 bases respectively, with 11 bases between them.

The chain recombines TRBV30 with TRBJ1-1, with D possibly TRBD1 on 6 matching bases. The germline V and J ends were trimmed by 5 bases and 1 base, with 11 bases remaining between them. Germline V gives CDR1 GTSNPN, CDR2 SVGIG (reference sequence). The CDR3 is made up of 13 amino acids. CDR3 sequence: CAWDQGQNTEAFF. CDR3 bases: TGTGCCTGGGATCAGGGGCAGAACACTGAAGCTTTCTTT.